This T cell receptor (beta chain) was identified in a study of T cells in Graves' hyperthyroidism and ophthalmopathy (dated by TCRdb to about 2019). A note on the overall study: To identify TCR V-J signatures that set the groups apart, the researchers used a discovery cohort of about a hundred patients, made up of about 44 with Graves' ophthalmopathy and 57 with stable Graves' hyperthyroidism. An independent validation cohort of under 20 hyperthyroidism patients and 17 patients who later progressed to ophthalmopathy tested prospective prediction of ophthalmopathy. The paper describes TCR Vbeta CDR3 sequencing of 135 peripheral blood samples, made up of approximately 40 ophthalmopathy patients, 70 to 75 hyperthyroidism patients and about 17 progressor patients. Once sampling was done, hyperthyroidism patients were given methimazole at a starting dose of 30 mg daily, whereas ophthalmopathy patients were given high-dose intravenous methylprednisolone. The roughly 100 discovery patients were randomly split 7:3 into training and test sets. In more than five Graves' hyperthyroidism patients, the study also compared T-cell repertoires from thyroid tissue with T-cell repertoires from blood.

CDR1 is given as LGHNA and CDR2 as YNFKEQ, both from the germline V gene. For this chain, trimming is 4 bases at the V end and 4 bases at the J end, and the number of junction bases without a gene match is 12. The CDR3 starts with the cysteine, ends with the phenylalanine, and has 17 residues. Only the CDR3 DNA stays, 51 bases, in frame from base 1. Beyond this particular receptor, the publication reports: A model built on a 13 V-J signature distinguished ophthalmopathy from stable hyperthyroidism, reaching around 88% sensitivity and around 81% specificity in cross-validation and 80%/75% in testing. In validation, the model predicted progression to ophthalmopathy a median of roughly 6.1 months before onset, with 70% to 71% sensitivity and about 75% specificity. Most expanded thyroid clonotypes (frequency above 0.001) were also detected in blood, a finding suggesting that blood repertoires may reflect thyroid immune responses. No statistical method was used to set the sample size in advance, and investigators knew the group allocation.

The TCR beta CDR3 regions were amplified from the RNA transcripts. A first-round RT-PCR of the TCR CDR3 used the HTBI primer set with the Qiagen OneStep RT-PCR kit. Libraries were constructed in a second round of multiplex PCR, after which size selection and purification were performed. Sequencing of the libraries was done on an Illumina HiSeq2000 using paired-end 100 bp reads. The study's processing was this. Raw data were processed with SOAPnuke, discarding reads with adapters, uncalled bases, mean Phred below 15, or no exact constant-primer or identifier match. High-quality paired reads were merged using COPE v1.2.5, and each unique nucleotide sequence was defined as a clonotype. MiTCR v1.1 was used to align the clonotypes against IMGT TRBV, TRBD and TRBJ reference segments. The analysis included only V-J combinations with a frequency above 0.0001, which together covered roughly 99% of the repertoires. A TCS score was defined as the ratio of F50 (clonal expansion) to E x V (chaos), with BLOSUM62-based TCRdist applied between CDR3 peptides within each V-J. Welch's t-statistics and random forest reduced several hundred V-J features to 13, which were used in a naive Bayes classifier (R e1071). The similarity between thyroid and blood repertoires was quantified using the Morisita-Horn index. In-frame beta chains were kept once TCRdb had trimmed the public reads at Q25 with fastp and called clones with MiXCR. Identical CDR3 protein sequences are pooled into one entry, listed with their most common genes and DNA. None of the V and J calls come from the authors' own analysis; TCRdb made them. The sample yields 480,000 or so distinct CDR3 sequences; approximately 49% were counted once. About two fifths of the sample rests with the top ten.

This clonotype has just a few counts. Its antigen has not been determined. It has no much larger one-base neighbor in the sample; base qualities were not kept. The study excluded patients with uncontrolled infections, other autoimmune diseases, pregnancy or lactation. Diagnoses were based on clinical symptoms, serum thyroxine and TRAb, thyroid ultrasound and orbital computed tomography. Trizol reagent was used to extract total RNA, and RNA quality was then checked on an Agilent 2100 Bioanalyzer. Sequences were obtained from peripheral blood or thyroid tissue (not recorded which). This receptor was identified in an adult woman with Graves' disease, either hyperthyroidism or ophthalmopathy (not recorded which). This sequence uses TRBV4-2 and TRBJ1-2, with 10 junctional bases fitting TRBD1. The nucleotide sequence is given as TGTGCCAGCAGCCGCAACCGGGACAGGGGTCCCCTCTATGGCTACACCTTC. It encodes CASSRNRDRGPLYGYTF.